The 24 T cell receptor beta chains given below trace back to one sample, sequenced in a study of cytomegalovirus exposure and HLA in healthy donors. The PCR ran on 60 Vbeta and 13 Jbeta primers. TCRdb's copy holds only in-frame clones and misses some; the assay was immunoSEQ multiplex PCR. The sample carries about 87,000 clones, roughly 70% recorded once. Sequenced sample: PBMCs. Every receptor here comes from a man aged 25-45 years in good health and CMV-seropositive.

This chain uses TRBV2 with TRBJ2-7, with 7 bases aligning to TRBD1. In germline, CDR1 is SNHLY, CDR2 FYNNEI. J was trimmed by 1 base and V by 5 bases; bases with no gene match: 2. This CDR3 has 13 amino acids. Written as DNA, the CDR3 is TGTGCCAGCAGTCCGGGACAGTCCTACGAGCAGTACTTC. The encoded protein is CASSPGQSYEQYF. The whole variable domain, filled in from reference TRBV2 and TRBJ2-7, reads EPEVTQTPSHQVTQMGQEVILRCVPISNHLYFYWYRQILGQKVEFLVSFYNNEISEKSEIFDDQFSVERPDGSNFTLKIRSTKLEDSAMYFCASSPGQSYEQYFGPGTRLTVT.

The rearrangement links TRBV27 to TRBJ2-7; D gene unclear. Germline CDR1 and CDR2: MNHEY and SMNVEV (reference sequence). This CDR3 has 12 amino acids. V dropped 3 bases and J dropped 9 bases, with 12 bases sitting between them. The CDR3 DNA follows: TGTGCCAGCAGTTTCTCCTATACGGGGCAGTACTTC. Amino acids: CASSFSYTGQYF.

The chain carries TRBV29-1 and TRBJ1-1; D remains unclear. V lost 3 bases to trimming and J lost 6 bases, with 11 bases between them. Germline V gene data show CDR1 as SQVTM and CDR2 as ANQGSEA. This CDR3 is built from 12 residues. The chain's CDR3 is CSVEKGGPEAFF. DNA for the CDR3: TGCAGCGTTGAGAAGGGAGGGCCTGAAGCTTTCTTT.

The chain is built from TRBV6-6 and TRBJ1-4; a weak D match, TRBD1 (5 bases). This CDR3 has 14 amino acids. Trimming took 4 bases from V and 4 from J, leaving 10 bases between them. Germline V gene data show CDR1 as MNHNY and CDR2 as SVGAGI (reference sequence). CDR3 DNA sequence: TGTGCCAGCAGTTGGGAAGGGGTTAATGAAAAACTGTTTTTT. Amino acids: CASSWEGVNEKLFF.

CDR3 sequence reads: CASSLGGSTDTQYF. The CDR3 coding sequence is TGCGCCAGCAGCTTGGGCGGCAGCACAGATACGCAGTATTTT. The genes are TRBV5-1 and TRBJ2-3; D not resolved. Between the trimmed V and J ends, which lost 0 bases and 0 bases, there was a span of 5 bases. The CDR3 is 14 amino acids. The germline gives CDR1 SGHRS, CDR2 YFSETQ.

The chain links TRBV28 to TRBJ1-2, with 7 bases fitting TRBD1. The CDR3 consists of 15 residues. Looked up from germline, CDR1 is MDHEN and CDR2 is SYDVKM. V shed 5 bases, J shed 4 bases, and the junction held 10 bases outside the gene matches. The CDR3 region is CASSEETGTFYGYTF. The CDR3 DNA sequence: TGTGCCAGCAGTGAGGAGACAGGGACATTCTATGGCTACACCTTC.

V gene TRBV2 combines with J gene TRBJ1-2; tentative D call: TRBD1 (5 bases). Germline values: CDR1 SNHLY, CDR2 FYNNEI. V was pared by 8 bases and J by 6 bases, with 19 bases between. The CDR3 runs to 14 residues. CDR3 sequence (DNA): TGTGCCAGCGGGGCCGACATTCAGATTCATGGCTACACCTTC. It codes for CASGADIQIHGYTF. The full variable domain, in which reference TRBV2 and TRBJ1-2 provide the parts outside the CDR3, is EPEVTQTPSHQVTQMGQEVILRCVPISNHLYFYWYRQILGQKVEFLVSFYNNEISEKSEIFDDQFSVERPDGSNFTLKIRSTKLEDSAMYFCASGADIQIHGYTFGSGTRLTVV.

This clone was seen more than once but under ten times. The rearrangement links TRBV2 to TRBJ1-5; 8 positions match TRBD1. Germline V gene lookup returns CDR1 SNHLY and CDR2 FYNNEI. V shed 3 bases, J shed 4 bases, and the junction held 2 bases outside the gene matches. This CDR3 region has 14 residues. The CDR3 spells CASSEDRANQPQHF. In DNA form, the CDR3 reads TGTGCCAGCAGTGAGGACAGGGCAAATCAGCCCCAGCATTTT.

The V call is TRBV25-1, the J call TRBJ1-6; D might be TRBD1 (5 bases). Trimming stripped 4 bases from V and 6 bases from J, with 10 bases between. Germline-derived CDR1 and CDR2 are MGHDK and SYGVNS. This CDR3 spans 14 amino acids. CDR3 DNA sequence: TGTGCCAGCAGTGCTTTCGGGGGTAATTCACCCCTCCACTTT. Translated, it gives CASSAFGGNSPLHF.

The rearrangement links TRBV7-2 to TRBJ1-4, with unresolved D. CDR1 SGHTA and CDR2 FQGNSA come from the germline V gene. The CDR3 runs to 15 residues. V gave up 2 bases and J gave up 0 bases, with 7 bases separating them. The CDR3 nucleotides read TGTGCCAGCAGCTTATTACCTACAACTAATGAAAAACTGTTTTTT. The encoded protein is CASSLLPTTNEKLFF. The full variable domain, in which reference TRBV7-2 and TRBJ1-4 provide the parts outside the CDR3, is GAGVSQSPSNKVTEKGKDVELRCDPISGHTALYWYRQSLGQGLEFLIYFQGNSAPDKSGLPSDRFSAERTGGSVSTLTIQRTQQEDSAVYLCASSLLPTTNEKLFFGSGTQLSVL.

The rearrangement uses TRBV7-3 and TRBJ2-1; possibly TRBD2 for D (5 bases). The CDR3 runs 16 residues. In germline, CDR1 is SGHTA, CDR2 FQGTGA. Between the trimmed V and J ends, which lost 6 bases and 6 bases, there was a span of 21 bases. The CDR3 sequence: CASSLRAAGSGNEQFF. Written as DNA, the CDR3 is TGTGCCAGCAGTCTCCGCGCCGCGGGCTCGGGCAATGAGCAGTTCTTC.

The V gene is TRBV4-1, the J gene TRBJ1-1, with 8 bases aligning to TRBD1. Germline trimming cut 1 base from V and 1 base from J; bases unmatched to any gene: 14. From germline, CDR1 is MGHRA and CDR2 YSYEKL. The CDR3 loop spans 19 amino acids. The DNA of the CDR3 is TGCGCCAGCAGCCAAGGAGCGAGACAGGGGACGATGAGGAACACTGAAGCTTTCTTT. Protein: CASSQGARQGTMRNTEAFF.

V gene TRBV9 combines with J gene TRBJ2-3; 8 nucleotides align to TRBD2. Germline loops: CDR1 SGDLS, CDR2 YYNGEE. Trimming took 0 bases from V and 0 from J; bases not matched to a gene: 0. The CDR3 extends over 15 amino acids. DNA for the CDR3: TGTGCCAGCAGCGTAGCGGGAGGGAGCACAGATACGCAGTATTTT. Protein product: CASSVAGGSTDTQYF.

The CDR3 is CASSAAGNTEAFF. CDR3 nucleotides: TGTGCCAGCAGCGCAGCAGGGAACACTGAAGCTTTCTTT. The chain joins TRBV6-1 to TRBJ1-1; unclear D gene. The CDR3 runs 13 residues. The germline V gene encodes CDR1 MNHNS and CDR2 SASEGT. With 6 bases removed from V and 1 base from J, the gap between germline ends came to 9 bases.

V is TRBV13 and J is TRBJ1-1, with D possibly TRBD1 on 5 matching bases. Trimming cost V 5 bases and J 8 bases, with 12 bases left between them. The CDR3 is 12 amino acids. Germline assignment: CDR1 PRHDT and CDR2 FYEKMQ (reference sequence). Here the CDR3 DNA reads TGTGCCAGCAGCCCCGGAGGGGCCGAAGCTTTCTTT. Protein: CASSPGGAEAFF.

Only a few counts were recorded for this clone. The V call is TRBV5-1, the J call TRBJ1-5; TRBD1 might be the D (6 bases). Trimming took 4 bases from V and 3 from J, leaving 11 bases between them. Germline CDR1 is SGHRS and CDR2 is YFSETQ. CDR3 length equals 14 residues. DNA of the CDR3: TGCGCCAGCAGCCCAGGGGATAACAATCAGCCCCAGCATTTT. As protein: CASSPGDNNQPQHF.

The sample holds a few counts of this clone. V and J are TRBV19 and TRBJ1-1; a weak D match, TRBD1 (6 bases). CDR3 length: 13 amino acids. V was shortened by 3 bases and J by 11 bases, with 16 bases between the two germline ends. Germline CDR1 and CDR2: LNHDA and SQIVND (reference sequence). This CDR3 is CASSMGSGVWAFF. The CDR3 DNA sequence: TGTGCCAGTAGTATGGGGTCAGGGGTTTGGGCTTTCTTT. The variable domain in full, with the rest retrieved from reference TRBV19 and TRBJ1-1, is DGGITQSPKYLFRKEGQNVTLSCEQNLNHDAMYWYRQDPGQGLRLIYYSQIVNDFQKGDIAEGYSVSREKKESFPLTVTSAQKNPTAFYLCASSMGSGVWAFFGQGTRLTVV.

As to this clone: Given the absence of the conserved phenylalanine or tryptophan at the CDR3 end, a read error is likely. The limits of the CDR3 on the DNA are not certain, so only TCRdb's listed CDR3 is given. The genes are TRBV2 and TRBJ2-3; TRBD1 is the table's D call and was not checked against the DNA. Germline CDR1 and CDR2: SNHLY and FYNNEI. The CDR3 region is 8 residues in length, termini included. CDR3 in amino acids: CASRRLGP.

V is TRBV30 and J is TRBJ2-1, with TRBD2 matching 10 bases. With V trimmed by 1 base and J by 6 bases, 9 bases remained unmatched. There are 16 residues in the CDR3. The V gene's germline CDR1 is GTSNPN and CDR2 SVGIG (reference sequence). The CDR3 spells CAWSGGLAGAGNEQFF. The CDR3 bases are TGTGCCTGGAGTGGGGGTCTAGCGGGAGCGGGCAATGAGCAGTTCTTC.

V usage is TRBV30 and J usage is TRBJ1-1, with TRBD1 identical over 8 bases. V lost 5 bases, J lost 3 bases, and 2 bases stayed unmatched. Germline-derived CDR1 and CDR2 are GTSNPN and SVGIG (reference sequence). CDR3 length equals 12 residues. CDR3 sequence: CAWEDRDTEAFF. The CDR3 DNA reads as TGTGCCTGGGAGGACAGGGACACTGAAGCTTTCTTT.

This clone was counted a single time. The chain recombines TRBV5-6 with TRBJ2-1; TRBD1 aligns across 9 bases. V gave up 4 bases and J gave up 7 bases; unmatched junction bases: 6. Looked up from germline, CDR1 is SGHDT and CDR2 is YYEEEE. The CDR3 extends over 14 amino acids. CDR3 nucleotide sequence: TGTGCCAGCAGCCCGGGGACAGGGCGGAATGAGCAGTTCTTC. Its protein product is CASSPGTGRNEQFF.

The gene calls are TRBV29-1 and TRBJ2-1, with D possibly TRBD2 on 6 matching bases. Germline V gene data show CDR1 as SQVTM and CDR2 as ANQGSEA. The V gene lost 5 bases and the J gene lost 2 bases, with 16 bases spanning the gap. This CDR3 has 15 amino acids. Here the CDR3 DNA reads TGCAGCGTTCTACTAGCCCCAGGCACCTACAATGAGCAGTTCTTC. Translated: CSVLLAPGTYNEQFF.

CDR3 sequence: CASSPRRDRGKEGYTF. The CDR3 DNA reads TGTGCCAGCAGCCCCCGCCGGGACAGGGGGAAGGAAGGCTACACCTTC. The chain combines TRBV25-1 with TRBJ1-2; 11 bases are shared with TRBD1. The V gene's germline CDR1 is MGHDK and CDR2 SYGVNS. The J segment lost 8 bases and the V segment lost 6 bases, leaving 14 bases of the junction unmatched. The CDR3 contains 16 residues.

V gene TRBV11-1 combines with J gene TRBJ2-3, with 11 bases lining up with TRBD2. This CDR3 region has 16 residues. From germline, CDR1 is SGHAT and CDR2 FQDESV (reference sequence). The trim removed 6 bases at V and 4 bases at J, leaving 9 bases unmatched. The CDR3 is CASSPHLTSGADTQYF. The CDR3 bases are TGTGCCAGCAGTCCACACTTGACTAGCGGGGCAGATACGCAGTATTTT.